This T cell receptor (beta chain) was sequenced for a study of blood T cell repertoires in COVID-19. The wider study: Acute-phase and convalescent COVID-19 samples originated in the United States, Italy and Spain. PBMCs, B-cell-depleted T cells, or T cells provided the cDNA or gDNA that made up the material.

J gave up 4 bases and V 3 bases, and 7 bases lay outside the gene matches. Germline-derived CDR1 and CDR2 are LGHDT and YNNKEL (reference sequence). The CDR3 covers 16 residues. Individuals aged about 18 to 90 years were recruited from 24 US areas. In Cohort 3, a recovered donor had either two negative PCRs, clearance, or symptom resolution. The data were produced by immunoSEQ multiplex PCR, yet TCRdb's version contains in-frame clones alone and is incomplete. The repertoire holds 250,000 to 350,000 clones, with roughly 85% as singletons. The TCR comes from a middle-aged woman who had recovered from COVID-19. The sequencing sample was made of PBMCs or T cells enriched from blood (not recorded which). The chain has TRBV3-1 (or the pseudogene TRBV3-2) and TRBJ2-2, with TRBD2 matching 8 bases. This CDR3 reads CASSQRAGEGTGELFF. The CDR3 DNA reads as TGTGCCAGCAGCCAGCGAGCGGGAGAGGGCACCGGGGAGCTGTTTTTT.